This TCR beta chain stems from a study of T-cell memory formation after mild COVID-19. From germline, CDR1 is SGHTA and CDR2 FQGTGA. The CDR3 loop spans 15 amino acids. The V and J ends lost 5 bases and 5 bases, in that order; junction bases with no gene match: 3. Amplification by 5'RACE using constant-segment primers produced TCR alpha and TCR beta cDNA libraries that carried sample barcodes and UMIs. TCRdb fed the 5' RACE reads into MiXCR, producing one record per CDR3 protein. The data contain 450,000 or so distinct CDR3 sequences, around 27% of them singletons. This TCR came from an adult woman who had mild COVID-19 (a few samples of this study predate the infection). Cell type and time point are not known. The V call is TRBV7-3, the J call TRBJ2-1, with 13 bases aligning to TRBD2. The sample comprised PBMCs or a T cell subset sorted from them (not recorded which). CDR3 nucleotides: TGTGCCAGCAGCGATGGGACTAGCGGGAACAATGAGCAGTTCTTC. Its protein product is CASSDGTSGNNEQFF.